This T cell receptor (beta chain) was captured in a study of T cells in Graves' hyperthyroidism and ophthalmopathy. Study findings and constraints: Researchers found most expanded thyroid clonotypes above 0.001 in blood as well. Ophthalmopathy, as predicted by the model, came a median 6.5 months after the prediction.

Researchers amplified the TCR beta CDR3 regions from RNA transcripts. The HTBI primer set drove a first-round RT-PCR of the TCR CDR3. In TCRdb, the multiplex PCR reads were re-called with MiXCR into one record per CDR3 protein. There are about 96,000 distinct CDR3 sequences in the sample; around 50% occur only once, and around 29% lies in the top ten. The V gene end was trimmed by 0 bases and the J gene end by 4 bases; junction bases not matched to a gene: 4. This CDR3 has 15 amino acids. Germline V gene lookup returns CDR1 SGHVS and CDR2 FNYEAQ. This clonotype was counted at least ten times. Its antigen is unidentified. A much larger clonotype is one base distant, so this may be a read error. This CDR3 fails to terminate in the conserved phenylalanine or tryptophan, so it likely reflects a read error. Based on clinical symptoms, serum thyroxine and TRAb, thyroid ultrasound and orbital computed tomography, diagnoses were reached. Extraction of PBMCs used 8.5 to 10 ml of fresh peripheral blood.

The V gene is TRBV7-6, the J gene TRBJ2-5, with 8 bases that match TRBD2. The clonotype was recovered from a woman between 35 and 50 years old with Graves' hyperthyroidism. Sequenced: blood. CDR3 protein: CASSLAAGGSETQYL. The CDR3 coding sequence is TGTGCCAGCAGCTTAGCGGCGGGAGGTTCAGAGACCCAGTACCTC.